A selection of T cell receptor beta chains follows, all from one sample in a study of shared clonotypes between healthy human individuals. This table comes from immunoSEQ multiplex PCR, and its TCRdb copy is limited to in-frame clones, with some not included. The profile shows more than 2 million clones, 93% of them singletons. The material sequenced was naive CD8+ T cells from PBMCs. The source of these receptors is a man aged 18 to 29 in good health. Some clones in this sample may be carry-over from other donors' samples. Both conserved end residues are trimmed from each CDR3.

J: TRBJ1-1; V: TRBV19; CDR3: ASSFRVTEGGTEAF
J: TRBJ1-2; V: TRBV9; CDR3: ASTGRNYGYT
J: TRBJ2-3; V: TRBV7-8; CDR3: ASSPRARPDTQY
J: TRBJ1-1; V: TRBV4-1; CDR3: ASSQDTDRGRTEAF
J: TRBJ2-7; V: TRBV7-9; CDR3: ASSTDRPSYEQY
J: TRBJ2-5; V: TRBV7-9; CDR3: ASSSGLAGAETQY
J: TRBJ1-2; V: TRBV7-9; CDR3: ASSHFLPQNNYGYT
J: TRBJ2-1; V: TRBV28; CDR3: ASSLAAGANEQF
J: TRBJ1-1; V: TRBV9; CDR3: ASSLHDPGSTEAF
J: TRBJ1-1; V: TRBV10-2; CDR3: ASRGHVGDTEAF
J: TRBJ1-6; V: TRBV28; CDR3: ASSLPGPGGSPLH
J: TRBJ2-7; V: TRBV7-9; CDR3: ASSPGTGDYEQY
J: TRBJ2-7; V: TRBV25-1; CDR3: ASSELRQGPQY
J: TRBJ2-1; V: TRBV9; CDR3: ASSVGTAPNEQF
J: TRBJ2-3; V: TRBV11-2; CDR3: ASSFLGQGPRTDTQY
J: TRBJ2-7; V: TRBV5-1; CDR3: ASRPGLAGPLYEQY
J: TRBJ2-1; V: TRBV4-1; CDR3: ASRGGFDEQF
J: TRBJ2-2; V: TRBV7-3; CDR3: ASSLYMTGTGELF
J: TRBJ2-1; V: TRBV27; CDR3: ASTDRDSEF
J: TRBJ2-7; V: TRBV5-1; CDR3: ASSLLGEQY
J: TRBJ1-5; V: TRBV5-6; CDR3: ASSMLGDQPQH
J: TRBJ1-1; V: TRBV7-9; CDR3: ASSLAQSPNTEAF
J: TRBJ2-7; V: TRBV5-6; CDR3: ASSLGSGIYEQY
J: TRBJ1-1; V: TRBV29-1; CDR3: SVEEGHRNTEAF
J: TRBJ2-1; V: TRBV19; CDR3: ASSLKTGTPYNEQF
J: TRBJ2-7; V: TRBV19; CDR3: ASSLLEGREQY
J: TRBJ2-3; V: TRBV5-6; CDR3: ASSLGASDTQY
J: TRBJ1-1; V: TRBV28; CDR3: ASSFLGLSEAF
J: TRBJ1-6; V: TRBV6-5; CDR3: ASSETSNSPLH
J: .; V: TRBV7-9; CDR3: ASSLPASYEQY
J: TRBJ2-7; V: TRBV10-3; CDR3: AISLGGATYEQY
J: TRBJ2-7; V: TRBV7-9; CDR3: ASTPRERYEQY
J: TRBJ2-6; V: TRBV28; CDR3: ASNKAFGANVLT
J: TRBJ2-3; V: TRBV9; CDR3: ASSTPGQGVTDTQY
J: TRBJ1-5; V: TRBV6-6; CDR3: ASSYSTINQPQH
J: TRBJ1-1; V: TRBV27; CDR3: ASSRNRGMNTEAF
J: TRBJ1-5; V: TRBV28; CDR3: ASSHVGDRSSRTPQH
J: TRBJ2-3; V: TRBV2; CDR3: ASSDEGTIDNTDTQY
J: TRBJ2-5; V: TRBV5-1; CDR3: ASSLDDRAGAQY
J: TRBJ2-7; V: TRBV29-1; CDR3: SAAGALASYEQY